The text below deals with one TCR beta chain. Its antigen remains unknown. As to time point: blood at routine non-recurrence follow-up after resection. The CDR3 loop spans 17 amino acids. V lost 4 bases, J lost 2 bases, and 8 bases stayed unmatched. From germline, CDR1 is SGHDT and CDR2 YYEEEE. This sample was taken from a study of spatial heterogeneity in lung cancer. Study at large: Patients with untreated early-stage non-small cell lung cancer, numbering around 72, were the donors. The study's findings and limits: Resection blood, more than follow-up blood, showed ubiquitous expanded tumor TCRs.

TCR cDNA molecules were tagged individually, and each one carried a unique molecular identifier. TCRdb passed the 5' RACE reads through MiXCR, listing each CDR3 protein once. The sample lists 25,000 to 35,000 distinct CDR3 sequences, approximately 5.1% occurring once. The sequencing used PBMCs, collected at follow-up. The receptor's source is a female donor with early-stage non-small cell lung cancer. This rearrangement joins TRBV5-6 to TRBJ2-5; 13 bases fit TRBD2. The CDR3 DNA reads as TGTGCCAGCAGCCCGCCGGGACTAGCGGGGAGACAAGAGACCCAGTACTTC. Translating gives CASSPPGLAGRQETQYF.